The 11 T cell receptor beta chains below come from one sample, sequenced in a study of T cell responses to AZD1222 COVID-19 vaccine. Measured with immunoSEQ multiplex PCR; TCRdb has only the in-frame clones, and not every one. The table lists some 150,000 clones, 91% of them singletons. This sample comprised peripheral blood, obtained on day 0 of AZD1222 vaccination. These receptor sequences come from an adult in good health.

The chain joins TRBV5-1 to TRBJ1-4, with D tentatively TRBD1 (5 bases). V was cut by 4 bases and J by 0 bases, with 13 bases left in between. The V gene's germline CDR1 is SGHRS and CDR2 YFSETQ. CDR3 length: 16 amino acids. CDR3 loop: CASSRLQGATNEKLFF. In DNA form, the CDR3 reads TGCGCCAGCAGCAGACTTCAGGGTGCAACTAATGAAAAACTGTTTTTT.

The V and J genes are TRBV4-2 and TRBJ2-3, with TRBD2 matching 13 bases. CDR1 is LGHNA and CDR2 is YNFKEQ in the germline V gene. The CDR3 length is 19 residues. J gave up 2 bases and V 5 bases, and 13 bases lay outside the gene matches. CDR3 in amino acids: CASSSPGTSGNANTDTQYF. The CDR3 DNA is TGTGCCAGCAGCTCCCCCGGGACTAGCGGGAACGCCAACACAGATACGCAGTATTTT.

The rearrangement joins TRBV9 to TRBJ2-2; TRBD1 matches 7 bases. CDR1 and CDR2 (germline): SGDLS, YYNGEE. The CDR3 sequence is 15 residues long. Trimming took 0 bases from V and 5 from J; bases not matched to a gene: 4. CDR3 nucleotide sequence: TGTGCCAGCAGCGTAGATGACAGGGCGACCGGGGAGCTGTTTTTT. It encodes CASSVDDRATGELFF.

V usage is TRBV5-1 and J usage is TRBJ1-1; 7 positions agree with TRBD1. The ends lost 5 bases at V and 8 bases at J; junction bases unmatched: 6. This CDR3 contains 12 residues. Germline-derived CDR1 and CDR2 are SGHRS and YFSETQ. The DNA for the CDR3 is TGCGCCAGCAGTCCAGGGGGGCCCGAAGCTTTCTTT. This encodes CASSPGGPEAFF.

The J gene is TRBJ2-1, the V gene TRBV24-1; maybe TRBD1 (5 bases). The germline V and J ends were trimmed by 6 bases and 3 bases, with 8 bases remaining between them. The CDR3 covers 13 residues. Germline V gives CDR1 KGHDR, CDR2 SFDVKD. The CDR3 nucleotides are TGTGCCACCAGTTTCACAGGCTACAATGAGCAGTTCTTC. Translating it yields CATSFTGYNEQFF.

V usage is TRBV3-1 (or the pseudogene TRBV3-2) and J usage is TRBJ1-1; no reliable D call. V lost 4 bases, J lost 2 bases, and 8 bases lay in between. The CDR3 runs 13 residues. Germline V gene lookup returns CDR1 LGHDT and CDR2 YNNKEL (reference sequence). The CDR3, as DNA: TGTGCCAGCAGCCGACGACCCAACACTGAAGCTTTCTTT. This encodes CASSRRPNTEAFF.

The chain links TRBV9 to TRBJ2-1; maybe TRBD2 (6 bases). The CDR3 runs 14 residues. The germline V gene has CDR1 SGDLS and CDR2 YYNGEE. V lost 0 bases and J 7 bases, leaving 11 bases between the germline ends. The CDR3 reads CASSVDYGGNEQFF. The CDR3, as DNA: TGTGCCAGCAGCGTAGACTACGGGGGAAATGAGCAGTTCTTC.

CDR3 sequence reads: CASITGEYGQPQHF. The CDR3 DNA is TGTGCCAGCATTACAGGGGAATACGGGCAGCCCCAGCATTTT. The chain carries TRBV6-5 and TRBJ1-5; 7 bases are shared with TRBD1. The CDR3 runs 14 residues. V lost 7 bases to trimming and J lost 7 bases; unmatched junction nucleotides: 10. Germline V lookup: CDR1 MNHEY, CDR2 SVGAGI.

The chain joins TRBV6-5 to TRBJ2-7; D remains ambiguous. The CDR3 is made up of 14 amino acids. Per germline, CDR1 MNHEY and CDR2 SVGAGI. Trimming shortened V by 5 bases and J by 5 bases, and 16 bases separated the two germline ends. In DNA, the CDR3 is TGTGCCAGCAGTATTCAAATCTCCCCACACGAGCAGTACTTC. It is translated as CASSIQISPHEQYF.

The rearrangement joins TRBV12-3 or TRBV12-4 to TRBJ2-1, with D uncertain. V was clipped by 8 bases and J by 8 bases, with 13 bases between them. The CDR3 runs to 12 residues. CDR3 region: CASGVGFDEQFF. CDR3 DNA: TGTGCCAGCGGGGTTGGGTTCGATGAGCAGTTCTTC.

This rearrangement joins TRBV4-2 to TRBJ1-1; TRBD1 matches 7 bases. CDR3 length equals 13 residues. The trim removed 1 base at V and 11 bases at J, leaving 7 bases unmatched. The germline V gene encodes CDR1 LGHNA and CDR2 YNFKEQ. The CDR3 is CASSQGETGKAFF. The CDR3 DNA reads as TGTGCCAGCAGCCAAGGCGAGACAGGGAAGGCTTTCTTT.